These 8 T cell receptor beta chains share one sample of origin, sequenced in a study of CD8+ T cells in alopecia areata. Sequencing relied on a cDNA template that was reverse transcribed from extracted RNA. Only in-frame clones appear in the TCRdb table, and some are missing; sequencing was by immunoSEQ multiplex PCR. Of over 150,000 clones listed, 60% were seen once; the top ten hold 14%. As for treatment: oral pan-JAK inhibitor, 5-10 mg twice daily. Sequenced here: CD4+ T cells sorted from blood, sampled at week 24, from a patient treated with tofacitinib. Receptor source: a human donor with alopecia areata.

The CDR3 DNA reads TGTGCCATCAGCACAGGGACCGGGGAGCTGTTTTTT. Translating it yields CAISTGTGELFF. The chain employs TRBV10-3 and TRBJ2-2; the D gene is possibly TRBD1 (6 bases). The V gene's germline CDR1 is ENHRY and CDR2 SYGVKD. The CDR3 runs to 12 residues. V was shortened by 6 bases and J by 5 bases, with 7 bases between the two germline ends.

V is TRBV5-1 and J is TRBJ2-3; the D is unclear. V dropped 0 bases and J dropped 3 bases, with 11 bases sitting between them. Germline loops: CDR1 SGHRS, CDR2 YFSETQ. The length of the CDR3 is 15 residues. DNA of the CDR3: TGCGCCAGCAGCTTGGAGCCGCAAGAAACAGATACGCAGTATTTT. Residues: CASSLEPQETDTQYF.

The chain links TRBV25-1 to TRBJ2-3; TRBD2 matches 9 bases. CDR1 MGHDK and CDR2 SYGVNS come from the germline V gene. Germline trimming cut 3 bases from V and 0 bases from J; bases unmatched to any gene: 7. CDR3 length: 17 amino acids. The CDR3 loop reads CASSEERGVPSTDTQYF. Written as DNA, the CDR3 is TGTGCCAGCAGTGAGGAGCGGGGGGTACCTAGCACAGATACGCAGTATTTT.

This chain connects TRBV4-2 to TRBJ2-3; the match to TRBD2 covers 9 bases. The CDR3 covers 18 residues. Germline CDR1 reads LGHNA; CDR2 reads YNFKEQ. The ends lost 0 bases at V and 0 bases at J; junction bases unmatched: 7. The CDR3 DNA sequence: TGTGCCAGCAGCCAAGAGGGGCCGACTAGCGGTAGCACAGATACGCAGTATTTT. It translates to CASSQEGPTSGSTDTQYF.

V and J are TRBV2 and TRBJ2-2; no definite D call. V was cut by 6 bases and J by 3 bases, with 8 bases left in between. CDR1 and CDR2 from the germline V gene are SNHLY and FYNNEI. The CDR3 is made up of 13 amino acids. The CDR3 sequence: CASRETYTGELFF. As DNA, the CDR3 is TGTGCCAGCAGGGAAACTTACACCGGGGAGCTGTTTTTT.

V usage is TRBV7-9 and J usage is TRBJ2-7, with 9 nucleotides matching TRBD1. The CDR3 contains 15 residues. Trimming removed 5 bases from V and 0 bases from J; junction bases left unmatched: 5. Germline-derived CDR1 and CDR2 are SEHNR and FQNEAQ (reference sequence). CDR3 sequence: CASSVGQGFSYEQYF. In nucleotides, the CDR3 is TGTGCCAGCAGCGTAGGACAGGGGTTCTCCTACGAGCAGTACTTC.

This chain links TRBV30 with TRBJ2-3; D possibly corresponds to TRBD1 (6 bases). CDR1 is GTSNPN and CDR2 is SVGIG in the germline V gene (reference sequence). The germline V and J ends were trimmed by 3 bases and 1 base, with 14 bases remaining between them. The CDR3 covers 15 residues. The CDR3: CAWSVQGSGTDTQYF. As DNA, the CDR3 is TGTGCCTGGAGCGTACAGGGCTCGGGCACAGATACGCAGTATTTT.

The chain has TRBV19 and TRBJ2-5, with 8 bases identical to TRBD1. Germline trimming cut 5 bases from V and 4 bases from J; bases unmatched to any gene: 9. The CDR3 contains 15 residues. Looked up from germline, CDR1 is LNHDA and CDR2 is SQIVND (reference sequence). Here the CDR3 reads CASSPGGQGSETQYF. DNA of the CDR3: TGTGCCAGTAGTCCGGGTGGACAGGGTTCAGAGACCCAGTACTTC.